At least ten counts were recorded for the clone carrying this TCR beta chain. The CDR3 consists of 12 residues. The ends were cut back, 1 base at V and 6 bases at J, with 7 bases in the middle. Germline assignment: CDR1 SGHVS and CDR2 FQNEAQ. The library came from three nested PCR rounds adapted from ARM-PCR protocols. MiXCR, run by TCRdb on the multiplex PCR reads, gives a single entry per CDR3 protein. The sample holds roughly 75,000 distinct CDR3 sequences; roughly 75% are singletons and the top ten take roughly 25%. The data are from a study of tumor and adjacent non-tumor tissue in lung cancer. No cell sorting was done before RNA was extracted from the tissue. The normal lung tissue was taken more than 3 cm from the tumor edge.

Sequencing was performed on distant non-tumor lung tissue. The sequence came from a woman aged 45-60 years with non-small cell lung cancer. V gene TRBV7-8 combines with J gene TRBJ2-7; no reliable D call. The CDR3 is CASSLGFGEQYF. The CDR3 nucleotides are TGTGCCAGCAGCTTAGGCTTTGGCGAGCAGTACTTC.